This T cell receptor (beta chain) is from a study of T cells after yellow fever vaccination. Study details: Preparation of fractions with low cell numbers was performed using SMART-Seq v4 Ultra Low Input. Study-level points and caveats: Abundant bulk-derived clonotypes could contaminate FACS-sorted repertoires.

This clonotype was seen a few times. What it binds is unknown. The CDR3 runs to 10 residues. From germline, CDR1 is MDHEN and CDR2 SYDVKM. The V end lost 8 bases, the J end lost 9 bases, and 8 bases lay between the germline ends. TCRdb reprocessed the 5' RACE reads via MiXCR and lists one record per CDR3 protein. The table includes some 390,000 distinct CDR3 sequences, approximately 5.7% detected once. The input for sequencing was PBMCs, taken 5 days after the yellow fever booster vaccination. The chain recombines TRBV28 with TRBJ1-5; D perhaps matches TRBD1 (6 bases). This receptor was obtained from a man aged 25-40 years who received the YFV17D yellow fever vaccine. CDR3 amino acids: CASGRGPQHF. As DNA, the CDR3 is TGTGCCAGCGGCAGGGGGCCCCAGCATTTT.